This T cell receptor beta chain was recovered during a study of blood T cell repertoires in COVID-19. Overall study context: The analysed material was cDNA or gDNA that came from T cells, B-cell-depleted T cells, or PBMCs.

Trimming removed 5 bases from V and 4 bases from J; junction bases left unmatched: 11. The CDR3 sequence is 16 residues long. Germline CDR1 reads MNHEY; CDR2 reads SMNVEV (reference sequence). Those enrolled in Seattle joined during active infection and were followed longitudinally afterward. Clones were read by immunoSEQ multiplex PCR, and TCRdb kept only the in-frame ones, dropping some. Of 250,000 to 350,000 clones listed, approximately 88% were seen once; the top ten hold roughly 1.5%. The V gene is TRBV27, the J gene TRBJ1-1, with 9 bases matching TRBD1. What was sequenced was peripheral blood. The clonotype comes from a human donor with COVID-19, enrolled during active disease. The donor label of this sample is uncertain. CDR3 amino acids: CASSLRGDRAGTEAFF. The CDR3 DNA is TGTGCCAGCAGTCTCCGCGGGGACAGGGCGGGCACTGAAGCTTTCTTT.